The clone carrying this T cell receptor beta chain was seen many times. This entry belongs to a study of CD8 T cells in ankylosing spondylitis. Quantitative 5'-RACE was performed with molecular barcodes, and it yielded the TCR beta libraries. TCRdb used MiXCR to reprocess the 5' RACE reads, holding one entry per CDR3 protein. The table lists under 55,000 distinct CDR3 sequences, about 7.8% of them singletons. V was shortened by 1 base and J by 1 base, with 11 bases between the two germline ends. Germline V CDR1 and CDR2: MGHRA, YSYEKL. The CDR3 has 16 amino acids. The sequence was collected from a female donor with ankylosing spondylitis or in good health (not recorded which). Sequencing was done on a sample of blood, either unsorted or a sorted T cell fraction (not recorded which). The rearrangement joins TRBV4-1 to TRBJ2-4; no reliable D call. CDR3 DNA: TGCGCCAGCAGCCAAGCAAGGGTCTTCGCCAAAAACATTCAGTACTTC. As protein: CASSQARVFAKNIQYF.